Each of the 16 T cell receptor beta chains below was sequenced from the same sample in a study of blood T cell repertoires in COVID-19. The protocol was immunoSEQ multiplex PCR, while the TCRdb copy is restricted to in-frame clones and leaves out a portion. The profile covers approximately 100,000 clones, with 80% to 90% appearing a single time and about 18% taken by the ten largest. Sample: peripheral blood. The receptors derive from a human donor with acute or convalescent COVID-19. The donor label of this sample is uncertain.

The genes are TRBV7-8 and TRBJ2-3; D gene uncertain. The germline gives CDR1 SGHVS, CDR2 FQNEAQ. The V gene lost 0 bases and the J gene lost 0 bases, with 7 bases spanning the gap. CDR3 length: 15 residues. The CDR3 DNA reads as TGTGCCAGCAGCTTAGCTGGCGGAAGCACAGATACGCAGTATTTT. Its protein is CASSLAGGSTDTQYF.

Only one count was recorded for this clone. The CDR3 protein is CASSPRGGDSPFSSTDTQYF. The CDR3 DNA is TGTGCCAGCAGCCCAAGGGGGGGAGACTCCCCTTTTTCCAGCACAGATACGCAGTATTTT. This rearrangement joins TRBV9 to TRBJ2-3, with D possibly TRBD2 on 7 matching bases. Deletions cut 4 bases from V and 0 bases from J, with 27 bases between. CDR3 length: 20 residues. CDR1 and CDR2 (germline): SGDLS, YYNGEE.

This chain joins TRBV7-7 and TRBJ2-7; 9 nucleotides align to TRBD1. This CDR3 is built from 15 residues. CDR1 is SSHAT and CDR2 is FNYEAQ in the germline V gene (reference sequence). V lost 5 bases and J lost 2; bases outside the gene matches: 7. The CDR3 coding sequence is TGTGCCAGCAGCCTACGGGACAGGGTGGCCTACGAGCAGTACTTC. Translating it yields CASSLRDRVAYEQYF. The whole variable domain, remainder taken from reference TRBV7-7 and TRBJ2-7, is GAGVSQSPRYKVTKRGQDVTLRCDPISSHATLYWYQQALGQGPEFLTYFNYEAQPDKSGLPSDRFSAERPEGSISTLTIQRTEQRDSAMYRCASSLRDRVAYEQYFGPGTRLTVT.

This chain links TRBV6-5 with TRBJ1-1; 8 bases agree with TRBD1. The CDR3 sequence is 16 residues long. CDR1 is MNHEY and CDR2 is SVGAGI in the germline V gene. The ends lost 0 bases at V and 3 bases at J; junction bases unmatched: 6. CDR3 region: CASSYSGYRGDTEAFF. CDR3 DNA sequence: TGTGCCAGCAGTTACTCAGGATACAGGGGGGACACTGAAGCTTTCTTT.

The CDR3 region has the DNA TGCGCCAGCAGCCAGGACAGGGTAACTAATGAAAAACTGTTTTTT. Translation gives CASSQDRVTNEKLFF. The chain carries TRBV4-1 and TRBJ1-4; TRBD1 agrees at 8 bases. Germline values: CDR1 MGHRA, CDR2 YSYEKL. After removal of 3 bases from V and 1 base from J, the junction contained 1 base not matched to a gene. This CDR3 has 15 residues.

This chain uses TRBV5-6 with TRBJ2-7, with 11 bases aligning to TRBD2. V trimming: 2 bases; J trimming: 2 bases; junction bases outside the gene matches: 12. This CDR3 comprises 18 residues. The germline V gene encodes CDR1 SGHDT and CDR2 YYEEEE. The CDR3 nucleotides are TGTGCCAGCAGCTTTTTAACAACGACTAGCGGGACTACCTACGAGCAGTACTTC. It encodes CASSFLTTTSGTTYEQYF.

The chain combines TRBV5-4 with TRBJ1-6; 7 nucleotides match TRBD1. Unmatched junction bases numbered 8, after V lost 4 bases and J lost 7 bases. This CDR3 is 15 amino acids long. The V gene's germline CDR1 is SGHNT and CDR2 YYREEE (reference sequence). CDR3 protein: CASSEMTGLNSPLHF. CDR3 bases: TGTGCCAGCAGCGAGATGACAGGGTTGAATTCACCCCTCCACTTT.

This clone has a single count. The rearrangement links TRBV11-2 to TRBJ2-7, with D perhaps TRBD2 (5 bases). The germline V and J ends were trimmed by 1 base and 3 bases, with 10 bases remaining between them. The germline gives CDR1 SGHAT, CDR2 FQNNGV. The CDR3 has 14 residues. The CDR3 sequence: CASSLGSSSYEQYF. CDR3 bases: TGTGCCAGCAGCTTAGGGTCTAGCAGCTACGAGCAGTACTTC.

The sample holds one count of this clone. The J gene is TRBJ2-1, the V gene TRBV4-3; 7 bases are a match to TRBD2. Germline lookup yields CDR1 LGHNA and CDR2 YSLEER. This CDR3 is built from 14 residues. V shed 0 bases and J 5 bases; nucleotides not matched to a gene: 1. DNA for the CDR3: TGCGCCAGCAGCCAAGAGGGGGGGGACAATGAGCAGTTCTTC. Its translation: CASSQEGGDNEQFF.

This clone was recorded only once. The chain employs TRBV2 and TRBJ1-2; the match to TRBD1 covers 7 bases. The CDR3 runs 14 residues. J lost 8 bases, V lost 8 bases, and 14 bases had no gene match. Germline values: CDR1 SNHLY, CDR2 FYNNEI. The CDR3 region is CASLFRDSGRGYTF. In nucleotides, the CDR3 is TGTGCCAGCCTTTTCCGGGACAGTGGTAGGGGCTACACCTTC.

The chain combines TRBV24-1 with TRBJ1-2; D gene ambiguous. The germline gives CDR1 KGHDR, CDR2 SFDVKD. The CDR3 totals 13 residues. Deletions cut 4 bases from V and 8 bases from J, with 13 bases between. CDR3 residues: CATSDRLLGGYTF. CDR3 nucleotide sequence: TGTGCCACCAGTGACAGACTTCTAGGAGGCTACACCTTC.

The CDR3 loop is CASSLDLRGELFF. The CDR3 DNA reads as TGTGCCAGCAGCTTAGACCTACGTGGGGAGCTGTTTTTT. The chain couples TRBV7-6 to TRBJ2-2; D is uncertain. Trimming removed 1 base from V and 8 bases from J, with 8 bases in between. There are 13 residues in the CDR3. Germline V gene data show CDR1 as SGHVS and CDR2 as FNYEAQ.

Here the CDR3 reads CASRETGFYGYTF. The CDR3 DNA is TGTGCCAGCAGAGAAACAGGGTTCTATGGCTACACCTTC. V is TRBV28 and J is TRBJ1-2, with a possible D match to TRBD1 (6 bases). The germline V gene encodes CDR1 MDHEN and CDR2 SYDVKM. V lost 6 bases and J 4 bases, leaving 12 bases between the germline ends. This CDR3 contains 13 residues.

V and J are TRBV7-2 and TRBJ1-4; the D gene is possibly TRBD1 (5 bases). The length of the CDR3 is 13 residues. Trimming stripped 1 base from V and 5 bases from J, with 5 bases between. The germline gives CDR1 SGHTA, CDR2 FQGNSA. The CDR3 nucleotides read TGTGCCAGCAGCTTAGGGACAAATGAAAAACTGTTTTTT. Translating gives CASSLGTNEKLFF.

The genes are TRBV19 and TRBJ2-2; 9 bases align to TRBD2. CDR1 and CDR2 (germline): LNHDA, SQIVND (reference sequence). The CDR3 covers 16 residues. The V and J ends lost 6 bases and 7 bases, in that order; junction bases with no gene match: 12. CDR3 sequence reads: CASSPLAGAYGGELFF. Here the CDR3 DNA reads TGTGCCAGTAGCCCGTTAGCGGGAGCGTACGGCGGGGAGCTGTTTTTT.

The J gene is TRBJ1-2, the V gene TRBV12-3 or TRBV12-4; a weak D match, TRBD1 (5 bases). Trimming shortened V by 5 bases and J by 4 bases, and 11 bases separated the two germline ends. The CDR3 covers 13 residues. CDR3 in DNA: TGTGCCAGCAGTCTAGGGGAGGGCTATGGCTACACCTTC. Encoded protein: CASSLGEGYGYTF.